The TCR beta chain under discussion was sequenced for a study of monozygotic twins with inflammatory bowel disease. Notes on this clonotype: Antigen unknown.

For each CDR3 protein, TCRdb gives one entry from its re-call of the 5' RACE reads, without DNA. The sample table includes about 160,000 distinct CDR3 sequences. This CDR3 contains 13 residues. Germline CDR1 reads SGHDT; CDR2 reads YYEEEE. Notes on the study in general: Twins with IBD were found to have lower TCRbeta diversity (inverse Simpson) than healthy co-twins.

V usage is TRBV5-6 and J usage is TRBJ2-7; the D call of TRBD1 rests on TCRdb alone, since no DNA is present to check it. The sample comprised blood. The receptor was derived from a human donor with ulcerative colitis or Crohn's disease, or a healthy co-twin of an affected twin (not recorded which). This CDR3 reads CASSGQGSYEQYF.